This T cell receptor beta chain was sequenced during a study of CD8+CD57+ T cells in acquired aplastic anemia. Study details: CD4+ and CD8+ cells, once sorted, gave DNA averaging about 3 ug.

Genomic DNA served as template for TCR beta VDJ and CDR3 profiling. TCRdb redid the calling of the reads with MiXCR, one entry per CDR3 protein. In the table there are 250,000 to 300,000 distinct CDR3 sequences, about three fifths of which are singletons. For sequencing, patients were chosen who had shown expansion of CD8+CD57+ cells by flow cytometry. The study, taken as a whole, reports: Significance was not reached for CD8+ Simpson's diversity between patients and controls. About 30 CD8+ CDR3 sequences occurred in both the patients and the controls.

This clonotype was seen many times. The target antigen is unknown. Germline V CDR1 and CDR2: LGHNA, YNFKEQ. The V end was cut by 0 bases, the J end by 6 bases, with 8 bases between. The CDR3 extends over 14 amino acids. V and J are TRBV4-2 and TRBJ2-2; D not certain. The sample was sorted CD4+, CD8+, or CD8+CD57+ T cells (not recorded which) from PBMCs. The sequence was collected from a human donor with aplastic anemia. CDR3 sequence: CASSQDSGPGELFF. In nucleotides, the CDR3 is TGTGCCAGCAGCCAAGATTCCGGTCCCGGGGAGCTGTTTTTT.